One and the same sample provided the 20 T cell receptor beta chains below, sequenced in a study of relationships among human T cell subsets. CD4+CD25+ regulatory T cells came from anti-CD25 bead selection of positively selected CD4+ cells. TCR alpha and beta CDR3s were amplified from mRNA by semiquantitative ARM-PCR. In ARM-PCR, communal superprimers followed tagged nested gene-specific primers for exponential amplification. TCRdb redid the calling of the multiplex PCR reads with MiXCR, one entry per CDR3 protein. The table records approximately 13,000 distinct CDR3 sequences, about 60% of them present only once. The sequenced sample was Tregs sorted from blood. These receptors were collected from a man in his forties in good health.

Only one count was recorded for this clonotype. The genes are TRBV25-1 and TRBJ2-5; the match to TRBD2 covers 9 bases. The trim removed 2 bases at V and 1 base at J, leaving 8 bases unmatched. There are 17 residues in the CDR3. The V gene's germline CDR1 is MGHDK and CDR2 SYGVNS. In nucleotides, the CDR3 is TGTGCCAGCAGTGAACGGATAGCGGGAGTGGGCCAAGAGACCCAGTACTTC. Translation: CASSERIAGVGQETQYF. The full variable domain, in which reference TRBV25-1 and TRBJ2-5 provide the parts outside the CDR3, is EADIYQTPRYLVIGTGKKITLECSQTMGHDKMYWYQQDPGMELHLIHYSYGVNSTEKGDLSSESTVSRIRTEHFPLTLESARPSHTSQYLCASSERIAGVGQETQYFGPGTRLLVL.

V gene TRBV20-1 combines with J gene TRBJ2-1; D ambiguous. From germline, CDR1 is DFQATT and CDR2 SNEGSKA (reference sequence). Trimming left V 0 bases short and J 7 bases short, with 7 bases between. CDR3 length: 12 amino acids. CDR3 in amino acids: CSARDLGNEQFF. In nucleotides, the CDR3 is TGCAGTGCTAGAGATTTGGGGAATGAGCAGTTCTTC.

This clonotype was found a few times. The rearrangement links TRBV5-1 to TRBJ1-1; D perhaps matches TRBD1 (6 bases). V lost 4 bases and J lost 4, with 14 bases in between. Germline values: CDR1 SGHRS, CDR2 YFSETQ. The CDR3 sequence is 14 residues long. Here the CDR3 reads CASSPEGGGTEAFF. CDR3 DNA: TGCGCCAGCAGCCCGGAGGGGGGAGGCACTGAAGCTTTCTTT. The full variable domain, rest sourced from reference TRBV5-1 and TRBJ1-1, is KAGVTQTPRYLIKTRGQQVTLSCSPISGHRSVSWYQQTPGQGLQFLFEYFSETQRNKGNFPGRFSGRQFSNSRSEMNVSTLELGDSALYLCASSPEGGGTEAFFGQGTRLTVV.

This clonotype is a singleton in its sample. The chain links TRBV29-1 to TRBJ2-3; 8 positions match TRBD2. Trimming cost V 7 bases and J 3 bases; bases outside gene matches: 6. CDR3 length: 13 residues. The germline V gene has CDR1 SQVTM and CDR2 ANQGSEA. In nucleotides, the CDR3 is TGCAGCGCTCCCAGCGGGGGAACAGATACGCAGTATTTT. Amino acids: CSAPSGGTDTQYF.

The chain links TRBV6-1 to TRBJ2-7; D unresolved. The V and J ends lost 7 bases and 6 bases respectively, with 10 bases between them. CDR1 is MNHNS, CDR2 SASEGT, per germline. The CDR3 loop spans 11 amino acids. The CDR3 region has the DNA TGTGCCAGCAATTCCCTCTCCGAGCAGTACTTC. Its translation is CASNSLSEQYF.

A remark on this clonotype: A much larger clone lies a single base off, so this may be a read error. CDR3 nucleotide sequence: TGTGCCAGCAACCGAATCACAGCTTCTGGGGGAGATACGCAGTATTTT. Protein: CASNRITASGGDTQYF. The chain recombines TRBV11-2 with TRBJ2-3; the D gene could be TRBD1 or TRBD2 (5 bases each). The germline V gene has CDR1 SGHAT and CDR2 FQNNGV. V lost 7 bases and J 5 bases, leaving 22 bases between the germline ends. The CDR3 is 16 residues long. Combining the CDR3 with reference TRBV11-2 and TRBJ2-3 gives the whole variable domain EAGVAQSPRYKIIEKRQSVAFWCNPISGHATLYWYQQILGQGPKLLIQFQNNGVVDDSQLPKDRFSAERLKGVDSTLKIQPAKLEDSAVYLCASNRITASGGDTQYFGPGTRLTVL.

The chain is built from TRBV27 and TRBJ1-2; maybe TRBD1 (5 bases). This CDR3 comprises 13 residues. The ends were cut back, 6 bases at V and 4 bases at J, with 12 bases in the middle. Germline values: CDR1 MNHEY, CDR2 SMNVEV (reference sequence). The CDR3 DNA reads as TGTGCCAGCAGACTCAGCGACAGCTATGGCTACACCTTC. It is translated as CASRLSDSYGYTF.

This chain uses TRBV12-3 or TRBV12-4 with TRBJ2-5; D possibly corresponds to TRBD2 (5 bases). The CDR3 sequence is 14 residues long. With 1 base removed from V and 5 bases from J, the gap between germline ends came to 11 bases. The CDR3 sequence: CASSLERVGETQYF. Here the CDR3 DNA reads TGTGCCAGCAGTTTAGAGAGGGTAGGGGAGACCCAGTACTTC.

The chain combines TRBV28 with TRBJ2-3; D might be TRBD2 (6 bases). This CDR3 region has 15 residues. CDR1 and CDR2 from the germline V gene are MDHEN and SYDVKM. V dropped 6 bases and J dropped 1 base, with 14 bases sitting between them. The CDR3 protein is CASSVAGFGTDTQYF. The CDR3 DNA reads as TGTGCCAGCAGCGTGGCGGGATTCGGCACAGATACGCAGTATTTT.

The CDR3 DNA sequence: TGTGCAAGTCGCTTAGCCACCGAGACGGCTGAAAACATTCAGTACTTC. Translated, it gives CASRLATETAENIQYF. The gene calls are TRBV12-2 and TRBJ2-4. TRBV12-2 is marked as a pseudogene. The CDR3 is made up of 16 amino acids.

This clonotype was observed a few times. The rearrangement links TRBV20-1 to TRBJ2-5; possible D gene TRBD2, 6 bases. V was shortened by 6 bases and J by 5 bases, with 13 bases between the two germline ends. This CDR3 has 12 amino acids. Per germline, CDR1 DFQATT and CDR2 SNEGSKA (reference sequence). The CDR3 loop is CSAGDSGETQYF. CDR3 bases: TGCAGTGCAGGGGACTCCGGGGAGACCCAGTACTTC.

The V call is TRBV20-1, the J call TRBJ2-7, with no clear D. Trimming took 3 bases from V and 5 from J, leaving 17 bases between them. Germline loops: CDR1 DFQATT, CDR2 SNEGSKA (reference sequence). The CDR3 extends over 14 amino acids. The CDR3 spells CSASSNIPGNEQYF. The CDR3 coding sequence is TGCAGTGCTAGCTCGAACATACCCGGTAACGAGCAGTACTTC.

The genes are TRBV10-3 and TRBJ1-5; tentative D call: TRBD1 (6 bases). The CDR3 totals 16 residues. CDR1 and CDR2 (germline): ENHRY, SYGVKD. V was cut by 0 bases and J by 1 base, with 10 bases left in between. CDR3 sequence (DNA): TGTGCCATCAGTGAGTCACGGGGGGCGAGCAATCAGCCCCAGCATTTT. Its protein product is CAISESRGASNQPQHF.

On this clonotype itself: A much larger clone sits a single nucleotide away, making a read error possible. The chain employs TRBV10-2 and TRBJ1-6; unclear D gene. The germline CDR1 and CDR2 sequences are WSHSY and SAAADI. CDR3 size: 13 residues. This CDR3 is CASSESRGSPLRF. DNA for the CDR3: TGCGCCAGCAGTGAGTCGAGAGGTTCACCCCTCCGCTTT.

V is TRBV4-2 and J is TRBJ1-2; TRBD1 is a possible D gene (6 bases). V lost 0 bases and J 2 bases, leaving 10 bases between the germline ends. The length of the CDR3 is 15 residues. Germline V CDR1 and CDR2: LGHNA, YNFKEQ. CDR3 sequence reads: CASSQEGTINYGYTF. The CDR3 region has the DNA TGTGCCAGCAGCCAAGAAGGGACAATAAACTATGGCTACACCTTC.

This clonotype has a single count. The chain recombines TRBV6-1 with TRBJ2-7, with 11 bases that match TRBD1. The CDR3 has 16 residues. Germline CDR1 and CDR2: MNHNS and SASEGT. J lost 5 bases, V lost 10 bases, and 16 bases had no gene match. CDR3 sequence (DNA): TGTGCCATCAGGCCCGCTTCCGGGACAGGGGGTAACGAGCAGTACTTC. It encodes CAIRPASGTGGNEQYF.

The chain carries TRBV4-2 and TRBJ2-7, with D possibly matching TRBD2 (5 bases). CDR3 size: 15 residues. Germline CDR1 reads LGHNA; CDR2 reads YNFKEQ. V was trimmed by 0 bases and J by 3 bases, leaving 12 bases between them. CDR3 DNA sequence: TGTGCCAGCAGCCAAGAAGGCCGGGAACGCTACGAGCAGTACTTC. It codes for CASSQEGRERYEQYF.

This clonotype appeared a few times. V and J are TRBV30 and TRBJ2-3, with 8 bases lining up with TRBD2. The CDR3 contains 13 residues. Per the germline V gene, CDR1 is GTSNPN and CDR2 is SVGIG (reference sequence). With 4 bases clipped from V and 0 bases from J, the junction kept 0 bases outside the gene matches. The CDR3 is CAWTSGSTDTQYF. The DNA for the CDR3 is TGTGCCTGGACTAGCGGGAGCACAGATACGCAGTATTTT.

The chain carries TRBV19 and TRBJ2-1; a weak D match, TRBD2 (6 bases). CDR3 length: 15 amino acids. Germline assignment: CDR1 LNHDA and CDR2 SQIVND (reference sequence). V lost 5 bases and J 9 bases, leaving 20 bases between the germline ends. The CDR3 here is CASSPPGGLVVEQFF. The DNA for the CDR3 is TGTGCCAGTAGTCCACCCGGGGGATTGGTGGTTGAGCAGTTCTTC. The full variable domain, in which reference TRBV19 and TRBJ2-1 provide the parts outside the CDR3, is DGGITQSPKYLFRKEGQNVTLSCEQNLNHDAMYWYRQDPGQGLRLIYYSQIVNDFQKGDIAEGYSVSREKKESFPLTVTSAQKNPTAFYLCASSPPGGLVVEQFFGPGTRLTVL.

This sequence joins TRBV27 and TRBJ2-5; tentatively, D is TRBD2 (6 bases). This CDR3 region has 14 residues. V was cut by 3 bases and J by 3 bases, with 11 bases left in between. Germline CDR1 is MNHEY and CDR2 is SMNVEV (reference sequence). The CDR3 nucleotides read TGTGCCAGCAGTTTCGGCCAGCGGGAAGAGACCCAGTACTTC. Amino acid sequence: CASSFGQREETQYF.